Following are 31 T cell receptor beta chains from one sample sequenced in a study of blood T cells in healthy people across ages. Alongside a J-beta primer mix, a sample-barcoded 5' primer served in a second PCR lasting about 6 to 11 cycles. TCRdb fed the 5' RACE reads into MiXCR, producing one record per CDR3 protein. The sample carries approximately 800,000 distinct CDR3 sequences, nearly 60% recorded once. The sample was blood. The receptors here all came from a man aged 30 to 39 in good health.

This chain links TRBV4-1 with TRBJ1-6; weak D call: TRBD1 (5 bases). The V and J ends lost 0 bases and 9 bases respectively, with 12 bases between them. Per germline, CDR1 MGHRA and CDR2 YSYEKL. This CDR3 is built from 15 residues. In DNA form, the CDR3 reads TGCGCCAGCAGCCAAGAATGGGTCGGGGGTTCACCCCTCCACTTT. This encodes CASSQEWVGGSPLHF.

V usage is TRBV27 and J usage is TRBJ2-4, with TRBD1 matching 9 bases. The DNA end lines up better with TRBJ2-7; the J call may be wrong. Germline V gene lookup returns CDR1 MNHEY and CDR2 SMNVEV (reference sequence). The CDR3 extends over 15 amino acids. CDR3: CASGRDRAFPYEQYF. The CDR3 region has the DNA TGTGCCAGCGGCCGGGACAGGGCTTTCCCCTACGAGCAGTACTTC.

This clonotype occurred once. V usage is TRBV9 and J usage is TRBJ1-1, with 9 positions matching TRBD1. The CDR3 consists of 16 residues. CDR1 is SGDLS, CDR2 YYNGEE, per germline. Unmatched junction bases numbered 7, after V lost 0 bases and J lost 4 bases. CDR3 protein: CASSVGRGDRVTEAFF. In nucleotides, the CDR3 is TGTGCCAGCAGCGTAGGTCGGGGGGACAGGGTCACTGAAGCTTTCTTT.

V and J are TRBV6-2 or TRBV6-3 and TRBJ2-7; D call uncertain. The last part of the DNA fits TRBJ2-5 better; the J call may be wrong. The CDR3 consists of 12 residues. Germline assignment: CDR1 MNHEY and CDR2 SVGEGT. CDR3 in amino acids: CASSALHETQYF. The CDR3 nucleotides are TGTGCCAGCAGTGCCCTACATGAGACCCAGTACTTC.

The chain is built from TRBV13 and TRBJ2-5; D is possibly TRBD2 (7 bases). This CDR3 spans 16 amino acids. Trimming took off 0 bases at V and 1 base at J, with 12 bases between the two ends. Germline V CDR1 and CDR2: PRHDT, FYEKMQ (reference sequence). The CDR3 DNA is TGTGCCAGCAGCTTAGGTGCGGGGGACACCCAAGAGACCCAGTACTTC. Translated: CASSLGAGDTQETQYF.

The rearrangement links TRBV15 to TRBJ2-5; D uncertain. Germline assignment: CDR1 LNHNV and CDR2 YYDKDF (reference sequence). This CDR3 is built from 15 residues. Trimming cost V 0 bases and J 5 bases, with 13 bases left between them. In nucleotides, the CDR3 is TGTGCCACCAGCAGAGATCGCGGCAGCGAGGAGACCCAGTACTTC. Its protein is CATSRDRGSEETQYF.

The V call is TRBV7-2, the J call TRBJ2-3; 9 bases are a match to TRBD2. V lost 5 bases and J lost 4; bases outside the gene matches: 10. The V gene's germline CDR1 is SGHTA and CDR2 FQGNSA. The CDR3 consists of 16 residues. DNA of the CDR3: TGTGCCAGCAGCCCCGATAGCGGGGGACTAGCAGATACGCAGTATTTT. It encodes CASSPDSGGLADTQYF.

This clonotype has ten or more counts. The chain recombines TRBV12-3 or TRBV12-4 with TRBJ1-2; weak D call: TRBD1 (6 bases). V lost 6 bases and J lost 4, with 18 bases in between. The CDR3 runs 15 residues. In nucleotides, the CDR3 is TGTGCCAGCAGCTACACAGGGACCCGGAGCTATGGCTACACCTTC. Its protein product is CASSYTGTRSYGYTF.

The chain combines TRBV6-1 with TRBJ1-2, with D possibly TRBD1 on 6 matching bases. CDR1 MNHNS and CDR2 SASEGT come from the germline V gene. This CDR3 has 15 residues. Trimming removed 1 base from V and 4 bases from J, with 13 bases in between. The CDR3 DNA sequence: TGTGCCAGCAGTGAAGTAGCCTGGGACATCTATGGCTACACCTTC. Its translation: CASSEVAWDIYGYTF.

Comments on this clonotype: The junction shows a germline mismatch at one end, possibly a read error. This chain connects TRBV7-9 to TRBJ2-1; D is uncertain. Germline CDR1 SEHNR, CDR2 FQNEAQ (reference sequence). The CDR3 runs to 12 residues. The CDR3 bases are TGTGCCAGCAGTTTAGCATCGTCGGGGCAGTTCTTC. Translation gives CASSLASSGQFF.

This clonotype appeared a single time. A much larger clone lies a single base off, so this may be a read error. This rearrangement joins TRBV7-2 to TRBJ2-4; 10 bases agree with TRBD1. The DNA end lines up better with TRBJ2-7; the J call may be wrong. Germline V gene lookup returns CDR1 SGHTA and CDR2 FQGNSA. The CDR3 is made up of 17 amino acids. CDR3 residues: CASRDRGPGLVFDEQYF. The CDR3, as DNA: TGTGCCAGCCGGGACAGGGGTCCGGGACTAGTTTTCGACGAGCAGTACTTC.

This clonotype was found a few times. V usage is TRBV6-8 and J usage is TRBJ2-7; 11 bases line up with TRBD1. Germline-derived CDR1 and CDR2 are MNHGY and SAAAGT. V lost 9 bases to trimming and J lost 7 bases; unmatched junction nucleotides: 23. This CDR3 has 18 residues. As DNA, the CDR3 is TGTGCCAGAGATCTGGACAGGGGGCGAAGCAAACCATACAATGAGCAGTACTTC. As protein: CARDLDRGRSKPYNEQYF.

This clonotype has just one count. The J gene is TRBJ1-2, the V gene TRBV4-2; D not certain. This CDR3 has 14 amino acids. The V end was cut by 0 bases, the J end by 5 bases, with 10 bases between. Looked up from germline, CDR1 is LGHNA and CDR2 is YNFKEQ. DNA of the CDR3: TGTGCCAGCAGCCAAGATATCACTGGTTATGGCTACACCTTC. Residues: CASSQDITGYGYTF.

This clonotype was seen at least ten times. The chain employs TRBV5-1 and TRBJ2-7; TRBD2 matches at 8 bases. This CDR3 has 14 amino acids. V shed 2 bases, J shed 2 bases, and the junction held 3 bases outside the gene matches. Germline V lookup: CDR1 SGHRS, CDR2 YFSETQ. CDR3 amino acids: CASSFTSGAYEQYF. CDR3 nucleotides: TGCGCCAGCAGCTTTACTAGCGGCGCCTACGAGCAGTACTTC.

V is TRBV7-2 and J is TRBJ1-1; unclear D gene. The CDR3 length is 14 residues. Germline loops: CDR1 SGHTA, CDR2 FQGNSA. The V end was cut by 2 bases, the J end by 6 bases, with 13 bases between. The CDR3 sequence is CASSLNPPWSEAFF. As DNA, the CDR3 is TGTGCCAGCAGCTTAAATCCCCCCTGGTCTGAAGCTTTCTTT.

The rearrangement links TRBV24-1 to TRBJ2-3; possibly TRBD2 for D (6 bases). CDR3 size: 14 residues. Trimming took 7 bases from V and 4 from J, leaving 14 bases between them. Germline V lookup: CDR1 KGHDR, CDR2 SFDVKD. CDR3 nucleotides: TGTGCCACCAGCACCGGGGGACGACCAGATACGCAGTATTTT. Its protein is CATSTGGRPDTQYF.

V and J are TRBV27 and TRBJ2-7; 10 nucleotides match TRBD1. Germline CDR1 reads MNHEY; CDR2 reads SMNVEV (reference sequence). The V gene end was trimmed by 7 bases and the J gene end by 5 bases; junction bases not matched to a gene: 8. The CDR3 has 14 amino acids. The CDR3 spells CASKVGTGVHEQYF. CDR3 DNA: TGTGCCAGCAAAGTAGGGACAGGGGTCCACGAGCAGTACTTC.

This clonotype was detected ten times or more. This sequence joins TRBV2 and TRBJ2-5; the match to TRBD2 covers 12 bases. CDR1 and CDR2 (germline): SNHLY, FYNNEI. The J segment lost 5 bases and the V segment lost 10 bases, leaving 8 bases of the junction unmatched. The CDR3 loop spans 14 amino acids. CDR3 DNA sequence: TGTGCCACTCGACTAGCGGGAGTCAAGGAGACCCAGTACTTC. The encoded protein is CATRLAGVKETQYF. The full variable domain, its missing parts supplied by reference TRBV2 and TRBJ2-5, is EPEVTQTPSHQVTQMGQEVILRCVPISNHLYFYWYRQILGQKVEFLVSFYNNEISEKSEIFDDQFSVERPDGSNFTLKIRSTKLEDSAMYFCATRLAGVKETQYFGPGTRLLVL.

The chain carries TRBV12-3 or TRBV12-4 and TRBJ1-1; D may be TRBD1 (6 bases). The CDR3 is 15 amino acids. V was pared by 6 bases and J by 3 bases, with 17 bases between. This chain's CDR3 is CASRELGGLDTEAFF. The CDR3, as DNA: TGTGCCAGCAGGGAACTGGGGGGGCTGGACACTGAAGCTTTCTTT.

Points on this clonotype: One junction end disagrees with the germline gene, perhaps due to a read error. V usage is TRBV29-1 and J usage is TRBJ1-5; the D is unclear. Germline CDR1 SQVTM, CDR2 ANQGSEA. The CDR3 totals 13 residues. The CDR3 region has the DNA TGCAGCGTTCGAGAACGTACCGATCAGCCCCGGCATTTT. Protein sequence: CSVRERTDQPRHF.

The gene calls are TRBV7-9 and TRBJ1-1; a possible D gene is TRBD1 (5 bases). Trimming took 0 bases from V and 10 from J, leaving 9 bases between them. The CDR3 length is 12 residues. Germline-derived CDR1 and CDR2 are SEHNR and FQNEAQ (reference sequence). The CDR3 nucleotides read TGTGCCAGCAGCTTAGCGGGGCGTGGAGCTTTCTTT. Protein product: CASSLAGRGAFF.

The chain couples TRBV5-1 to TRBJ2-7; D not certain. The CDR3 loop spans 14 amino acids. The germline CDR1 and CDR2 sequences are SGHRS and YFSETQ. Between the trimmed V and J ends, which lost 6 bases and 1 base, there was a span of 14 bases. The CDR3 is CASKLQDGSYEQYF. As DNA, the CDR3 is TGCGCCAGCAAGCTCCAGGACGGGTCCTACGAGCAGTACTTC.

The chain uses TRBV24-1 and TRBJ2-1; the match to TRBD1 covers 9 bases. Trimming at V came to 0 bases and at J to 2 bases, leaving 7 bases not matched to a gene. Looked up from germline, CDR1 is KGHDR and CDR2 is SFDVKD. This CDR3 is 18 amino acids long. The chain's CDR3 is CATSDLRGTGSPYNEQFF. DNA for the CDR3: TGTGCCACCAGTGATTTGCGCGGGACAGGGTCGCCCTACAATGAGCAGTTCTTC.

The V and J genes are TRBV10-3 and TRBJ2-1; 9 bases fit TRBD2. This CDR3 has 16 amino acids. Trimming took 0 bases from V and 6 from J; bases not matched to a gene: 6. Germline V gives CDR1 ENHRY, CDR2 SYGVKD. CDR3 DNA sequence: TGTGCCATCAGTGAGTCTGGCGGGGGGGCCGTCAATGAGCAGTTCTTC. Translated: CAISESGGGAVNEQFF.

The rearrangement links TRBV29-1 to TRBJ1-1; TRBD1 is a possible D gene (5 bases). CDR1 is SQVTM and CDR2 is ANQGSEA in the germline V gene. Trimming pared 3 bases from V and 7 bases from J, leaving 9 bases between. The CDR3 is 11 residues long. CDR3 amino acids: CSVDGGGEAFF. The CDR3 nucleotides are TGCAGCGTTGACGGGGGGGGTGAAGCTTTCTTT.

The chain carries TRBV20-1 and TRBJ1-6; D is undetermined. Trimming removed 2 bases at V and 5 bases at J, with 13 bases between. Per the germline V gene, CDR1 is DFQATT and CDR2 is SNEGSKA (reference sequence). The CDR3 spans 15 residues. The CDR3 loop reads CSARSGLLDNSPLHF. CDR3 bases: TGCAGTGCTAGATCCGGACTGCTGGATAATTCACCCCTCCACTTT.

The rearrangement links TRBV29-1 to TRBJ2-7; perhaps TRBD1 as D (5 bases). The ends were cut back, 5 bases at V and 3 bases at J, with 11 bases in the middle. This CDR3 is built from 12 residues. Germline-derived CDR1 and CDR2 are SQVTM and ANQGSEA. CDR3 nucleotides: TGCAGCGTTTCGGACACTTACTACGAGCAGTACTTC. It encodes CSVSDTYYEQYF.

This clonotype was picked up a small number of times. The chain uses TRBV7-2 and TRBJ2-5, with D tentatively TRBD2 (6 bases). Looked up from germline, CDR1 is SGHTA and CDR2 is FQGNSA. This CDR3 spans 14 amino acids. Trimming took off 2 bases at V and 2 bases at J, with 9 bases between the two ends. CDR3 coding DNA: TGTGCCAGCAGCTTATTGGGACTGCAAGAGACCCAGTACTTC. Protein sequence: CASSLLGLQETQYF.

This rearrangement joins TRBV7-2 to TRBJ1-3; 7 bases agree with TRBD1. The CDR3 is 15 amino acids. V was clipped by 3 bases and J by 5 bases; unmatched bases: 7. In germline, CDR1 is SGHTA, CDR2 FQGNSA. The CDR3 protein is CASSFRGPVRNTIYF. As DNA, the CDR3 is TGTGCCAGCAGCTTTAGGGGGCCCGTTAGAAACACCATATATTTT.

To note about this clonotype: An end of the junction differs from the germline gene, which may be a read error. This chain uses TRBV7-2 with TRBJ1-5; no firm D call. The CDR3 runs 13 residues. Germline V gene lookup returns CDR1 SGHTA and CDR2 FQGNSA. The CDR3 spells CAGSLVEHQPQHF. CDR3 DNA sequence: TGTGCCGGCAGCTTAGTCGAGCATCAGCCCCAGCATTTT.

This clonotype is a singleton in its sample. The chain joins TRBV18 to TRBJ2-3, with D maybe TRBD2 (5 bases). Per the germline V gene, CDR1 is KGHSH and CDR2 is LQKENI. This CDR3 comprises 14 residues. V was clipped by 11 bases and J by 4 bases, with 19 bases between them. DNA of the CDR3: TGTGCCGGATCCGGACTTACGAAACCAGATACGCAGTATTTT. Translating gives CAGSGLTKPDTQYF.